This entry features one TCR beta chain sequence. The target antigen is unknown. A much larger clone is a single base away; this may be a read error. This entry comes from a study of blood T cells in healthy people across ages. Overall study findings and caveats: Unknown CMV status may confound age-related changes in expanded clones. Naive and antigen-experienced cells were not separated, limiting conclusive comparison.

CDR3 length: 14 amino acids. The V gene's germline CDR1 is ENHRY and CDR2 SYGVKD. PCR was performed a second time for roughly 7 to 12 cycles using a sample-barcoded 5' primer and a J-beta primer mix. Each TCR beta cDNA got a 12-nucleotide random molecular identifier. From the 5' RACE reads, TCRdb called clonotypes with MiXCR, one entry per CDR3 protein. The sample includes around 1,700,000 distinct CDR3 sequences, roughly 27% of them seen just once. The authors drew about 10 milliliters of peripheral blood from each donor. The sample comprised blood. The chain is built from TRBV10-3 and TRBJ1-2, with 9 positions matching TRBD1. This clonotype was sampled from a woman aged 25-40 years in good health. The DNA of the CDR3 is TGTGTCATCAGTTCCGGGACAGGGATTCATGGCTACACCTTC. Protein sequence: CVISSGTGIHGYTF.